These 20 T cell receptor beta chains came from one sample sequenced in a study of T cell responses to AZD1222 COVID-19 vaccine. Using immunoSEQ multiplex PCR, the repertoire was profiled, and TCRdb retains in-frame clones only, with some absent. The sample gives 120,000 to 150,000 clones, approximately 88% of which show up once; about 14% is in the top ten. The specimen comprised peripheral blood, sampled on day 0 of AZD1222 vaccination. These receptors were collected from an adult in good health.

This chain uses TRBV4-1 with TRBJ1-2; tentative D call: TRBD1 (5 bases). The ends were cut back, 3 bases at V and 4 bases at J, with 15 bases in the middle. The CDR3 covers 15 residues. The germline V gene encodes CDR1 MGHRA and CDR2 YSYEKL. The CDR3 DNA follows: TGCGCCAGCAGCCAGACCCCCCAGGGTGGCTATGGCTACACCTTC. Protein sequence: CASSQTPQGGYGYTF.

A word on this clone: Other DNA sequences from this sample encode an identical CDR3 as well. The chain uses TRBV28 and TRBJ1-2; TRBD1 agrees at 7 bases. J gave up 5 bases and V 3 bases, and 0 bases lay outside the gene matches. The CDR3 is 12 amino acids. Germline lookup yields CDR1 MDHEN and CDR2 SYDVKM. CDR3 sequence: CASSLTGYGYTF. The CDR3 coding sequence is TGTGCCAGCAGTTTGACAGGGTATGGCTACACCTTC.

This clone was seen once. The CDR3 DNA is TGCGCCAGCAGCTTGGGGCTAGCGGGGGAGACCCAGTACTTC. As protein: CASSLGLAGETQYF. The chain carries TRBV5-1 and TRBJ2-5, with 9 bases identical to TRBD2. This CDR3 is built from 14 residues. The ends lost 0 bases at V and 5 bases at J; junction bases unmatched: 2. Per germline, CDR1 SGHRS and CDR2 YFSETQ.

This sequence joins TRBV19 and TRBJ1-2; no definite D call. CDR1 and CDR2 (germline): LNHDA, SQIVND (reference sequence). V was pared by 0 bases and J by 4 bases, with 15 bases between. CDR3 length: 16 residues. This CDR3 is CASSIDSGPTAYGYTF. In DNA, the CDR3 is TGTGCCAGTAGTATAGATTCAGGACCGACGGCCTATGGCTACACCTTC. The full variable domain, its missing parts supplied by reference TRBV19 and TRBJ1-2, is DGGITQSPKYLFRKEGQNVTLSCEQNLNHDAMYWYRQDPGQGLRLIYYSQIVNDFQKGDIAEGYSVSREKKESFPLTVTSAQKNPTAFYLCASSIDSGPTAYGYTFGSGTRLTVV.

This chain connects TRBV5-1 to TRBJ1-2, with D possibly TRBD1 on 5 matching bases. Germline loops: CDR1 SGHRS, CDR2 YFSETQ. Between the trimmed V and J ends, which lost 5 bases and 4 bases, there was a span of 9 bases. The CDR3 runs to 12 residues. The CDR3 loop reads CASRDSIYGYTF. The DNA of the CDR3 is TGCGCCAGCAGAGACAGCATCTATGGCTACACCTTC.

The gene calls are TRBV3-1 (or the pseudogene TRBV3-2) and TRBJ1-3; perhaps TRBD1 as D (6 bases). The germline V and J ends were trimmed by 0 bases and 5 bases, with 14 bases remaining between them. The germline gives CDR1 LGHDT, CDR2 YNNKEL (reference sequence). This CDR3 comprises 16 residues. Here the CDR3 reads CASSQDTARGRNTIYF. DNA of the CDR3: TGTGCCAGCAGCCAAGATACGGCCAGGGGTAGAAACACCATATATTTT.

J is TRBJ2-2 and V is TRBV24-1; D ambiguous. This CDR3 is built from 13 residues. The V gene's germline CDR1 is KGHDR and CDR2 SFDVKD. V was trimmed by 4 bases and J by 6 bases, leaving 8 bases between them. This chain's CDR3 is CATSEWAAGELFF. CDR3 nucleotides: TGTGCCACCAGTGAGTGGGCGGCCGGGGAGCTGTTTTTT.

In DNA form, the CDR3 reads TGTGCCAGCAGCTCCCAATCGGGGGAAGGCTACACCTTC. Protein product: CASSSQSGEGYTF. The V call is TRBV7-9, the J call TRBJ1-2, with D possibly TRBD1 on 5 matching bases. V lost 4 bases and J 8 bases, leaving 14 bases between the germline ends. The germline V gene has CDR1 SEHNR and CDR2 FQNEAQ (reference sequence). The CDR3 has 13 residues.

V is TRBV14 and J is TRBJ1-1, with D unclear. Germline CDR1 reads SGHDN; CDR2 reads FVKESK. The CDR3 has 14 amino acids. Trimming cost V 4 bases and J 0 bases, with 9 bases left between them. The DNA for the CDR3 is TGTGCCAGCAGCCGGGTCGGGGTGAACACTGAAGCTTTCTTT. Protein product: CASSRVGVNTEAFF.

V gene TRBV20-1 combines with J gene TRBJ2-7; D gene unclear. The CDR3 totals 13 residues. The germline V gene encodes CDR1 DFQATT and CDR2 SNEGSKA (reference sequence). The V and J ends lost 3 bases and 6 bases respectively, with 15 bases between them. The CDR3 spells CSASLASPPEQYF. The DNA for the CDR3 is TGCAGTGCTAGTCTTGCCAGTCCCCCCGAGCAGTACTTC.

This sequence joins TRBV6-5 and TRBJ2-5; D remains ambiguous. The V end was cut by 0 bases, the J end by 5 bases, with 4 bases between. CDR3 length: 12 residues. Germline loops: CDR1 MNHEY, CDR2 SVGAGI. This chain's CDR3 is CASSYSGETQYF. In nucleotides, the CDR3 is TGTGCCAGCAGTTACTCCGGGGAGACCCAGTACTTC.

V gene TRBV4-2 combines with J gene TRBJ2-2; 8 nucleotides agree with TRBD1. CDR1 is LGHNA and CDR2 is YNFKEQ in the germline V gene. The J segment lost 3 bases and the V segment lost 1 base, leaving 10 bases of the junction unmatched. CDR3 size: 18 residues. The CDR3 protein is CASSQAEHQGAHTGELFF. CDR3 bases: TGTGCCAGCAGCCAAGCAGAGCATCAGGGGGCGCACACCGGGGAGCTGTTTTTT.

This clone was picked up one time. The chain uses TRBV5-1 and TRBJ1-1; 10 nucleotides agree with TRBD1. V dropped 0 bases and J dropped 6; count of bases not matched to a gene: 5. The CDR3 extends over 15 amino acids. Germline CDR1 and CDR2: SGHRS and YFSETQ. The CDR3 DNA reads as TGCGCCAGCAGCTTGGCGACAGGGGGCTGGGCTGAAGCTTTCTTT. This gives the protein CASSLATGGWAEAFF.

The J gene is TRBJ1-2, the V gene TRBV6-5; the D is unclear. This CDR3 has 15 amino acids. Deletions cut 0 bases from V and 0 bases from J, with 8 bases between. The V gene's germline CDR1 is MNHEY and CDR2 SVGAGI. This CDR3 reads CASSYSLKTNYGYTF. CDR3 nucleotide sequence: TGTGCCAGCAGTTACTCCCTGAAGACTAACTATGGCTACACCTTC.

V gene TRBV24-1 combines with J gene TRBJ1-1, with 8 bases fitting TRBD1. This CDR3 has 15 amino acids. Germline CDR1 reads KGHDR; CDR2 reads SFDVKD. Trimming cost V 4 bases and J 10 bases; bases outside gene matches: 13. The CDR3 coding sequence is TGTGCCACCAGTGACCGGACAGGGCCCGGGGGTGGAGCTTTCTTT. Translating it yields CATSDRTGPGGGAFF.

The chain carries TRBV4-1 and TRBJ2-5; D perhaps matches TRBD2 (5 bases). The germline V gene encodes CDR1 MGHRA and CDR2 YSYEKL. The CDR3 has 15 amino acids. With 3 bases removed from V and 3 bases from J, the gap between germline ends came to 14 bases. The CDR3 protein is CASSHLTSGEETQYF. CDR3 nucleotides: TGCGCCAGCAGCCATTTGACGAGCGGAGAAGAGACCCAGTACTTC.

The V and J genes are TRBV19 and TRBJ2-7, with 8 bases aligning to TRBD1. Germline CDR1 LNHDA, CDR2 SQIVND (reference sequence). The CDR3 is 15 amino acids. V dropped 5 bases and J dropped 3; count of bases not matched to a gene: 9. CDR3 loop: CASSSRTGGLYEQYF. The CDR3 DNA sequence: TGTGCCAGTAGTTCCCGCACAGGGGGACTCTACGAGCAGTACTTC.

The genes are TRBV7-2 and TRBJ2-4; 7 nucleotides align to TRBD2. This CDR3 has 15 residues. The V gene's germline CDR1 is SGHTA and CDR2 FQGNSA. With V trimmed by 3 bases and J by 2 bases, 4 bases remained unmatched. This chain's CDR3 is CASSLGGSTKNIQYF. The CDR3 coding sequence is TGTGCCAGCAGCTTGGGGGGGTCGACCAAAAACATTCAGTACTTC.

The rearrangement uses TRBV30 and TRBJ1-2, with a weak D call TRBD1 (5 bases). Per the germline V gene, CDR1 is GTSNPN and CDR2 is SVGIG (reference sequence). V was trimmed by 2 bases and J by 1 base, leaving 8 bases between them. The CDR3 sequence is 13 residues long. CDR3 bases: TGTGCCTGGAGTCCGACAGTTAACTATGGCTACACCTTC. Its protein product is CAWSPTVNYGYTF.

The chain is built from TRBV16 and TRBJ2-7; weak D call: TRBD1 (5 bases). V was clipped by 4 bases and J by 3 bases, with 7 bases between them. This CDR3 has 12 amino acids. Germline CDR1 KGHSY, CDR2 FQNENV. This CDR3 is CASSLRGYEQYF. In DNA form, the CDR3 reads TGTGCCAGCAGCCTAAGGGGCTACGAGCAGTACTTC.